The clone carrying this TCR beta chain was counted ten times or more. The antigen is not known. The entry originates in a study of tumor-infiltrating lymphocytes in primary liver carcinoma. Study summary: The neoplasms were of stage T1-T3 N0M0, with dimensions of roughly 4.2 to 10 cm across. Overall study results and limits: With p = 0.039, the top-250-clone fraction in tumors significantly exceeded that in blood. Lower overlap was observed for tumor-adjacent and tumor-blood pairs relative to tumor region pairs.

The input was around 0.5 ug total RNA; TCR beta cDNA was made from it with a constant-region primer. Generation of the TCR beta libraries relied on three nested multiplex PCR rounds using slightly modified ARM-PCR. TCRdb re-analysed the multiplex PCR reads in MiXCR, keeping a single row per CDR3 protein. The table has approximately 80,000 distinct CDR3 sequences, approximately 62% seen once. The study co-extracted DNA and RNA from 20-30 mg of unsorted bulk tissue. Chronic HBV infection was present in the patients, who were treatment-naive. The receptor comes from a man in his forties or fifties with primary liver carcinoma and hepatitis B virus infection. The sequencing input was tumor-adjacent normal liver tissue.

This CDR3 is CASSQGGGEAFF. CDR3 nucleotide sequence: TGTGCCAGCAGCCAAGGGGGGGGTGAAGCTTTCTTT. The chain has TRBV4-2 and TRBJ1-1, with D possibly TRBD1 on 5 matching bases. CDR3 length equals 12 residues. In germline, CDR1 is LGHNA, CDR2 YNFKEQ. Trimming shortened V by 1 base and J by 7 bases, and 7 bases separated the two germline ends.